The 21 T cell receptor beta chains in this list originate from one sample, sequenced in a study of blood T cell repertoires in COVID-19. The protocol was immunoSEQ multiplex PCR, while the TCRdb copy is restricted to in-frame clones and leaves out a portion. The repertoire includes 230,000 or so clones, approximately 84% of them detected once, and less than 8.5% sits in the top ten. Sequencing was done on a sample of PBMCs or T cells enriched from blood (not recorded which). Receptors were obtained from a woman aged 45-65 years who had been exposed to COVID-19.

The table lists this clone with a count of one. The CDR3 nucleotides read TGCAGCGTTGGTCTTGGACAGATGAACACTGAAGCTTTCTTT. Encoded protein: CSVGLGQMNTEAFF. The rearrangement links TRBV29-1 to TRBJ1-1, with D possibly matching TRBD1 (6 bases). Trimming took off 4 bases at V and 0 bases at J, with 12 bases between the two ends. This CDR3 contains 14 residues. Germline V CDR1 and CDR2: SQVTM, ANQGSEA.

As for this clone: Other DNA sequences of this sample code for an identical CDR3. The chain joins TRBV28 to TRBJ1-3, with no clear D. The germline CDR1 and CDR2 sequences are MDHEN and SYDVKM. Trimming pared 1 base from V and 2 bases from J, leaving 6 bases between. This CDR3 region has 14 residues. The CDR3: CASSLSGTGNTIYF. The CDR3 bases are TGTGCCAGCAGTTTATCGGGGACTGGAAACACCATATATTTT.

This sequence joins TRBV28 and TRBJ1-1, with TRBD1 as a possible D gene (5 bases). Germline loops: CDR1 MDHEN, CDR2 SYDVKM. With 5 bases removed from V and 8 bases from J, the gap between germline ends came to 18 bases. This CDR3 contains 14 residues. The CDR3: CASSTSAGVAEAFF. The CDR3 nucleotides are TGTGCCAGCAGTACTTCAGCGGGGGTGGCCGAAGCTTTCTTT.

This chain joins TRBV6-1 and TRBJ2-1; 9 bases are a match to TRBD1. Germline V CDR1 and CDR2: MNHNS, SASEGT. The V and J ends lost 4 bases and 4 bases, in that order; junction bases with no gene match: 8. The CDR3 covers 16 residues. As DNA, the CDR3 is TGTGCCAGCAGTGGTACAGGGACAGGGATGTACAATGAGCAGTTCTTC. This codes for CASSGTGTGMYNEQFF.

This clone showed up just a few times. The chain combines TRBV6-2 or TRBV6-3 with TRBJ2-5; 8 bases match TRBD2. Germline V gives CDR1 MNHEY, CDR2 SVGEGT. Losses at the gene ends were 6 bases for V and 2 bases for J; bases not matched to a gene: 8. The CDR3 is made up of 15 amino acids. CDR3 sequence (DNA): TGTGCCAGCAGCCCCGGGACTAGGGATCAAGAGACCCAGTACTTC. Its translation: CASSPGTRDQETQYF.

The V and J genes are TRBV12-3 or TRBV12-4 and TRBJ1-1, with D uncertain. The CDR3 runs to 13 residues. V was trimmed by 2 bases and J by 7 bases, leaving 11 bases between them. The CDR3 loop reads CASSLSGRNEAFF. CDR3 nucleotide sequence: TGTGCCAGCAGTTTATCGGGGAGAAATGAAGCTTTCTTT.

This clone appeared a few times. The CDR3 bases are TGTGCCAGCAGTGTCACAGCCTACGAGCAGTACTTC. Its protein product is CASSVTAYEQYF. The chain recombines TRBV2 with TRBJ2-7; no definite D call. V was trimmed by 4 bases and J by 2 bases, leaving 6 bases between them. The CDR3 has 12 amino acids. CDR1 and CDR2 (germline): SNHLY, FYNNEI.

The chain combines TRBV5-6 with TRBJ2-5; D not resolved. V was pared by 2 bases and J by 2 bases, with 7 bases between. Germline CDR1 SGHDT, CDR2 YYEEEE. The CDR3 length is 13 residues. Here the CDR3 reads CASSFPLQETQYF. The CDR3 nucleotides read TGTGCCAGCAGCTTCCCTCTTCAAGAGACCCAGTACTTC.

J is TRBJ1-1 and V is TRBV24-1, with TRBD1 matching over 7 bases. The V and J ends lost 8 bases and 3 bases, in that order; junction bases with no gene match: 8. Germline V gives CDR1 KGHDR, CDR2 SFDVKD. The CDR3 is made up of 14 amino acids. CDR3 amino acids: CATKPGQGDTEAFF. CDR3 sequence (DNA): TGTGCCACCAAGCCGGGGCAGGGGGACACTGAAGCTTTCTTT.

The chain uses TRBV28 and TRBJ2-3, with 7 positions matching TRBD2. CDR1 is MDHEN and CDR2 is SYDVKM in the germline V gene. The CDR3 has 18 amino acids. The trim removed 4 bases at V and 1 base at J, leaving 14 bases unmatched. CDR3 amino acids: CASSSSGSTRGGTDTQYF. The CDR3 DNA is TGTGCCAGCAGTTCCTCGGGGAGTACTCGGGGGGGCACAGATACGCAGTATTTT.

The chain recombines TRBV30 with TRBJ1-2; the D is unclear. Germline CDR1 and CDR2: GTSNPN and SVGIG (reference sequence). The CDR3 consists of 13 residues. The ends were cut back, 2 bases at V and 4 bases at J, with 11 bases in the middle. CDR3 protein: CAWSFGEAYGYTF. In DNA form, the CDR3 reads TGTGCCTGGAGTTTCGGAGAGGCCTATGGCTACACCTTC.

V is TRBV6-1 and J is TRBJ1-1; TRBD1 is a possible D gene (5 bases). The CDR3 is made up of 13 amino acids. Trimming took off 2 bases at V and 6 bases at J, with 10 bases between the two ends. CDR1 MNHNS and CDR2 SASEGT come from the germline V gene. CDR3 coding DNA: TGTGCCAGCAGTGAAAAGGGGTGGGCTGAAGCTTTCTTT. Protein product: CASSEKGWAEAFF.

The genes are TRBV18 and TRBJ2-6, with D perhaps TRBD2 (5 bases). The germline CDR1 and CDR2 sequences are KGHSH and LQKENI. V shed 5 bases and J shed 0 bases, with 11 bases lying between them. CDR3 size: 16 residues. Here the CDR3 DNA reads TGTGCCAGCTCATCTGAGGGATTCTCTGGGGCCAACGTCCTGACTTTC. Translated, it gives CASSSEGFSGANVLTF. Using reference TRBV18 and TRBJ2-6 for the parts outside the CDR3, the full variable domain is NAGVMQNPRHLVRRRGQEARLRCSPMKGHSHVYWYRQLPEEGLKFMVYLQKENIIDESGMPKERFSAEFPKEGPSILRIQQVVRGDSAAYFCASSSEGFSGANVLTFGAGSRLTVL.

The gene calls are TRBV6-1 and TRBJ1-6; D might be TRBD1 (5 bases). V lost 1 base and J lost 0, with 10 bases in between. The CDR3 extends over 17 amino acids. From germline, CDR1 is MNHNS and CDR2 SASEGT. CDR3 protein: CASSEETASSYNSPLHF. DNA for the CDR3: TGTGCCAGCAGTGAAGAGACAGCAAGCTCCTATAATTCACCCCTCCACTTT.

This chain joins TRBV6-4 and TRBJ2-2, with 8 bases matching TRBD1. Unmatched junction bases numbered 6, after V lost 3 bases and J lost 6 bases. The germline CDR1 and CDR2 sequences are MRHNA and SNTAGT. This CDR3 is built from 15 residues. CDR3 DNA: TGTGCCAGCAGTGAACAGGGGGACTTTTCCGGGGAGCTGTTTTTT. Its translation: CASSEQGDFSGELFF.

The chain uses TRBV12-3 or TRBV12-4 and TRBJ1-6, with no clear D. The V end lost 3 bases, the J end lost 10 bases, and 10 bases lay between the germline ends. The CDR3 length is 13 residues. CDR3 loop: CASSFAESSPLHF. The CDR3 DNA sequence: TGTGCCAGCAGTTTCGCGGAGTCCTCACCCCTCCACTTT.

V gene TRBV28 combines with J gene TRBJ1-2; the match to TRBD1 covers 10 bases. Germline V gene lookup returns CDR1 MDHEN and CDR2 SYDVKM. The CDR3 spans 14 residues. V was clipped by 6 bases and J by 8 bases; unmatched bases: 9. CDR3 DNA sequence: TGTGCCAGCAGCTCGGGACAGGGGCTCGGAGGCTACACCTTC. This translates into CASSSGQGLGGYTF.

The V call is TRBV30, the J call TRBJ1-2; D gene uncertain. The CDR3 loop spans 13 amino acids. In germline, CDR1 is GTSNPN, CDR2 SVGIG (reference sequence). With 5 bases removed from V and 0 bases from J, the gap between germline ends came to 10 bases. CDR3 DNA sequence: TGTGCCTGGCAAGGAGGGACTAACTATGGCTACACCTTC. It is translated as CAWQGGTNYGYTF.

The chain links TRBV19 to TRBJ1-2; D is unclear. This CDR3 has 14 amino acids. The V end lost 4 bases, the J end lost 4 bases, and 13 bases lay between the germline ends. Germline CDR1 reads LNHDA; CDR2 reads SQIVND (reference sequence). The CDR3 region is CASSTPGVSYGYTF. CDR3 DNA sequence: TGTGCCAGTAGTACCCCCGGAGTGAGCTATGGCTACACCTTC.

The chain couples TRBV6-5 to TRBJ2-7; 7 bases agree with TRBD1. CDR1 MNHEY and CDR2 SVGAGI come from the germline V gene. This CDR3 is built from 13 residues. V dropped 10 bases and J dropped 3; count of bases not matched to a gene: 9. The CDR3 here is CATAEQGFYEQYF. The DNA for the CDR3 is TGTGCCACGGCCGAACAGGGGTTCTACGAGCAGTACTTC.

The CDR3 sequence: CASSFATREGTEAFF. For the CDR3, the DNA is TGTGCCAGCAGCTTCGCTACTCGGGAGGGCACTGAAGCTTTCTTT. The chain joins TRBV11-2 to TRBJ1-1; D uncertain. The V end was cut by 3 bases, the J end by 4 bases, with 15 bases between. CDR1 is SGHAT, CDR2 FQNNGV, per germline. The CDR3 spans 15 residues.